This TCR beta chain was found in a study of T cells in Graves' hyperthyroidism and ophthalmopathy. The study, taken as a whole, reports: Most thyroid clonotypes with frequency above 0.001 were detected in blood. Ophthalmopathy, which appeared later, was predicted by the model a median approximately 6.7 months before onset.

The CDR3 extends over 15 amino acids. Germline CDR1 and CDR2: DFQATT and SNEGSKA (reference sequence). J lost 5 bases, V lost 2 bases, and 11 bases had no gene match. Amplified regions were TCR beta CDR3 sequences from RNA transcripts. First-round RT-PCR targeting the TCR CDR3 was performed with the HTBI primer set. Each CDR3 protein is one row after TCRdb ran MiXCR on the multiplex PCR reads. The data show fewer than 400,000 distinct CDR3 sequences, with about 15% seen just once and approximately 35% held by the top ten. The sample holds many counts of this clonotype. The antigen remains undetermined. Lactation, pregnancy, other autoimmune disease or uncontrolled infection led to exclusion of patients. A roughly 9.3 ml volume of fresh peripheral blood provided the PBMCs.

Sequencing used blood. This receptor was obtained from a man aged 25 to 40 with Graves' hyperthyroidism. The V call is TRBV20-1, the J call TRBJ2-5, with 7 nucleotides matching TRBD1. CDR3 loop: CSARTSAGGSETQYF. The CDR3 bases are TGCAGTGCTAGAACCTCCGCAGGGGGTAGCGAGACCCAGTACTTC.